This TCR beta chain comes out of a study of shared clonotypes between healthy human individuals. General study findings and limits: All-four-donor shared clonotypes had higher generation probabilities than non-shared clonotypes did.

The run depth of the assay was deep. TCRdb's copy holds only in-frame clones and misses some; the assay was immunoSEQ multiplex PCR. In the table there are around 1.9 million clones, 85% to 95% of which are singletons. The naive CD8 subset, CD45RO-negative cells positively selected for CCR7, excluded terminally differentiated effector memory CD45RA+ cells. All of the donors resided in Nashville, Tennessee, and each was a Caucasian adult. Concerning this clone: Its antigen is still unknown.

Sequences were obtained from naive CD8+ T cells from PBMCs. The TCR comes from a man between 18 and 35 years old in good health. Some clones in this sample may be carry-over from other donors' samples.

DNA of the CDR3: TGTGCCAGCAGTTATACGGGAGAAGTCCATTACGAGCAGTACTTC. Amino acids: CASSYTGEVHYEQYF. The gene calls are TRBV7-9 and TRBJ2-7; TRBD2 might be the D (6 bases). V was cut by 6 bases and J by 4 bases, with 19 bases left in between. The germline CDR1 and CDR2 sequences are SEHNR and FQNEAQ (reference sequence). The CDR3 has 15 amino acids.